One and the same sample provided the 28 T cell receptor beta chains below, sequenced in a study of OX40 agonist ivuxolimab in advanced cancers. Assay: immunoSEQ multiplex PCR; the TCRdb copy retains only in-frame clones and omits some. The sample records around 79,000 clones, about 91% being singletons. The sample consisted of CD4+ or CD8+ T cells sorted from blood, taken in a trial of the OX40 agonist ivuxolimab. Receptors originate from an adult with an advanced solid tumor such as melanoma, head and neck, liver or kidney cancer.

V is TRBV7-9 and J is TRBJ2-2; D possibly corresponds to TRBD1 (6 bases). V lost 5 bases and J lost 5, with 15 bases in between. Germline lookup yields CDR1 SEHNR and CDR2 FQNEAQ (reference sequence). CDR3 length equals 15 residues. CDR3 in amino acids: CASSPQGSGTGELFF. The CDR3 DNA follows: TGTGCCAGCAGCCCACAGGGAAGTGGGACCGGGGAGCTGTTTTTT.

The chain carries TRBV7-3 and TRBJ2-1; D is undetermined. This CDR3 is built from 13 residues. Deletions cut 5 bases from V and 7 bases from J, with 12 bases between. Germline lookup yields CDR1 SGHTA and CDR2 FQGTGA. CDR3 protein: CASSPLSVNEQFF. The CDR3 nucleotides read TGTGCCAGCAGCCCATTATCCGTGAATGAGCAGTTCTTC.

The J gene is TRBJ2-5, the V gene TRBV29-1; 8 bases map to TRBD1. With the DNA end fitting TRBJ2-7 better, the J assignment may be wrong. The germline gives CDR1 SQVTM, CDR2 ANQGSEA. The CDR3 totals 15 residues. The CDR3 nucleotides are TGCAGCGTGGGCTATGACAGGGGAGGCTCCTACGAGCAGTACTTC. This gives the protein CSVGYDRGGSYEQYF.

The chain employs TRBV28 and TRBJ2-7, with D perhaps TRBD1 or TRBD2 (5 bases each). V was trimmed by 4 bases and J by 4 bases, leaving 11 bases between them. Germline lookup yields CDR1 MDHEN and CDR2 SYDVKM. The CDR3 extends over 13 amino acids. The CDR3 DNA reads as TGTGCCAGCAGTTGGGGGACCGCATACGAGCAGTACTTC. Its translation is CASSWGTAYEQYF.

This rearrangement joins TRBV28 to TRBJ2-5; TRBD1 matches at 12 bases. The DNA end is a closer match to TRBJ2-7, so the J assignment may be wrong. Germline assignment: CDR1 MDHEN and CDR2 SYDVKM. This CDR3 has 15 residues. In nucleotides, the CDR3 is TGTGCCAGCAGTTCCGGGACAGGGGGCGTCTACGAGCAGTACTTC. Translated: CASSSGTGGVYEQYF.

The chain combines TRBV19 with TRBJ1-3; tentative D call: TRBD1 (6 bases). CDR1 LNHDA and CDR2 SQIVND come from the germline V gene (reference sequence). V lost 5 bases, J lost 4 bases, and 18 bases lay in between. This CDR3 has 16 residues. CDR3 sequence: CASSPRQVTAGNTIYF. In nucleotides, the CDR3 is TGTGCCAGTAGTCCCCGACAGGTTACCGCCGGAAACACCATATATTTT. Together with reference TRBV19 and TRBJ1-3, the CDR3 gives the full variable domain: DGGITQSPKYLFRKEGQNVTLSCEQNLNHDAMYWYRQDPGQGLRLIYYSQIVNDFQKGDIAEGYSVSREKKESFPLTVTSAQKNPTAFYLCASSPRQVTAGNTIYFGEGSWLTVV.

V and J are TRBV7-6 and TRBJ2-7; 14 positions match TRBD2. The CDR3 runs 15 residues. Trimming cost V 5 bases and J 3 bases; bases outside gene matches: 3. Germline V gene lookup returns CDR1 SGHVS and CDR2 FNYEAQ. The CDR3: CASSTGLAGGYEQYF. CDR3 nucleotide sequence: TGTGCCAGCAGCACCGGACTAGCGGGAGGCTACGAGCAGTACTTC. Combining the CDR3 with reference TRBV7-6 and TRBJ2-7 gives the whole variable domain GAGVSQSPRYKVTKRGQDVALRCDPISGHVSLYWYRQALGQGPEFLTYFNYEAQQDKSGLPNDRFSAERPEGSISTLTIQRTEQRDSAMYRCASSTGLAGGYEQYFGPGTRLTVT.

The rearrangement uses TRBV7-2 and TRBJ1-5; possible D gene TRBD1, 6 bases. Germline loops: CDR1 SGHTA, CDR2 FQGNSA. V was trimmed by 1 base and J by 6 bases, leaving 10 bases between them. The length of the CDR3 is 14 residues. In DNA form, the CDR3 reads TGTGCCAGCAGCTTAGGAGGGGGGGGTCAGCCCCAGCATTTT. This gives the protein CASSLGGGGQPQHF.

V and J are TRBV5-1 and TRBJ2-3, with a weak D call TRBD2 (6 bases). This CDR3 spans 16 amino acids. V was trimmed by 0 bases and J by 0 bases, leaving 11 bases between them. Germline lookup yields CDR1 SGHRS and CDR2 YFSETQ. CDR3 amino acids: CASSLERGTSTDTQYF. CDR3 bases: TGCGCCAGCAGCTTGGAACGAGGGACTAGCACAGATACGCAGTATTTT. Full variable domain (missing parts from reference TRBV5-1 and TRBJ2-3): KAGVTQTPRYLIKTRGQQVTLSCSPISGHRSVSWYQQTPGQGLQFLFEYFSETQRNKGNFPGRFSGRQFSNSRSEMNVSTLELGDSALYLCASSLERGTSTDTQYFGPGTRLTVL.

The chain joins TRBV18 to TRBJ2-1, with D perhaps being TRBD1 or TRBD2 (7 bases each). Trimming removed 5 bases at V and 0 bases at J, with 14 bases between. The CDR3 loop spans 16 amino acids. Germline values: CDR1 KGHSH, CDR2 LQKENI. The CDR3 DNA follows: TGTGCCAGCTCAGCCCCAGGGGGGGCCTCCTACAATGAGCAGTTCTTC. This encodes CASSAPGGASYNEQFF.

The J gene is TRBJ1-2, the V gene TRBV28; D is possibly TRBD1 (6 bases). The CDR3 sequence is 12 residues long. The germline V gene encodes CDR1 MDHEN and CDR2 SYDVKM. Between the trimmed V and J ends, which lost 11 bases and 4 bases, there was a span of 14 bases. The CDR3 DNA is TGTGCCGGGGGGGACACTGTCTATGGCTACACCTTC. Its translation: CAGGDTVYGYTF.

This chain joins TRBV19 and TRBJ2-2; 7 positions match TRBD2. Trimming removed 7 bases from V and 7 bases from J; junction bases left unmatched: 9. From germline, CDR1 is LNHDA and CDR2 SQIVND (reference sequence). This CDR3 has 14 residues. DNA for the CDR3: TGTGCCAGTAAAAAAGCGGGAAATATCGGGGAGCTGTTTTTT. The encoded protein is CASKKAGNIGELFF. Full variable domain (remainder filled in from reference TRBV19 and TRBJ2-2): DGGITQSPKYLFRKEGQNVTLSCEQNLNHDAMYWYRQDPGQGLRLIYYSQIVNDFQKGDIAEGYSVSREKKESFPLTVTSAQKNPTAFYLCASKKAGNIGELFFGEGSRLTVL.

The J gene is TRBJ1-1, the V gene TRBV28; D might be TRBD1 (6 bases). Trimming took off 5 bases at V and 9 bases at J, with 22 bases between the two ends. CDR1 is MDHEN and CDR2 is SYDVKM in the germline V gene. This CDR3 is built from 15 residues. CDR3 sequence (DNA): TGTGCCAGCAGTACAGACGGCAGGGGTGGAAAACAAGCTTTCTTT. It specifies CASSTDGRGGKQAFF.

The chain joins TRBV5-8 to TRBJ2-7; D is uncertain. Trimming removed 4 bases at V and 6 bases at J, with 8 bases between. CDR1 is SGHTS and CDR2 is YDEGEE in the germline V gene. The CDR3 runs to 11 residues. As DNA, the CDR3 is TGTGCCAGCAGCCCCGTGGCCGAGCAGTACTTC. It encodes CASSPVAEQYF.

The V call is TRBV4-1, the J call TRBJ2-1; 13 bases align to TRBD2. CDR3 length: 16 residues. The germline CDR1 and CDR2 sequences are MGHRA and YSYEKL. With 1 base clipped from V and 7 bases from J, the junction kept 4 bases outside the gene matches. CDR3: CASSQVRTSGSNEQFF. CDR3 nucleotide sequence: TGCGCCAGCAGCCAAGTGAGGACTAGCGGGAGTAATGAGCAGTTCTTC.

The J gene is TRBJ1-5, the V gene TRBV5-1; no reliable D call. CDR3 size: 15 residues. Germline lookup yields CDR1 SGHRS and CDR2 YFSETQ. Trimming cost V 0 bases and J 4 bases, with 11 bases left between them. The chain's CDR3 is CASSLDSNSNQPQHF. The CDR3 DNA reads as TGCGCCAGCAGCTTGGACAGCAACAGTAATCAGCCCCAGCATTTT.

The gene calls are TRBV5-1 and TRBJ2-5; perhaps TRBD1 as D (5 bases). CDR1 and CDR2 (germline): SGHRS, YFSETQ. V was clipped by 4 bases and J by 5 bases, with 9 bases between them. This CDR3 spans 12 amino acids. For the CDR3, the DNA is TGCGCCAGCAGCAGGGGTTGGGAGACCCAGTACTTC. This encodes CASSRGWETQYF.

This chain joins TRBV6-1 and TRBJ1-4, with 7 bases matching TRBD1. This CDR3 is 13 amino acids long. With 5 bases clipped from V and 6 bases from J, the junction kept 3 bases outside the gene matches. Germline values: CDR1 MNHNS, CDR2 SASEGT. Here the CDR3 DNA reads TGTGCCAGCAGTAGAACAGGGGATGAAAAACTGTTTTTT. It encodes CASSRTGDEKLFF.

The chain combines TRBV6-5 with TRBJ2-5; D is undetermined. CDR1 is MNHEY and CDR2 is SVGAGI in the germline V gene. The CDR3 is 11 amino acids. The V gene lost 4 bases and the J gene lost 5 bases, with 5 bases spanning the gap. The DNA for the CDR3 is TGTGCCAGCAGTTCGTTGGAGACCCAGTACTTC. Protein: CASSSLETQYF.

V and J are TRBV10-1 and TRBJ1-1; possibly TRBD1 for D (5 bases). Germline-derived CDR1 and CDR2 are WNHNN and SYGVQD (reference sequence). The CDR3 totals 13 residues. The ends were cut back, 4 bases at V and 5 bases at J, with 11 bases in the middle. CDR3 sequence reads: CASSARVGTEAFF. Written as DNA, the CDR3 is TGCGCCAGCAGTGCCAGGGTAGGAACTGAAGCTTTCTTT.

The V and J genes are TRBV7-2 and TRBJ1-2; D may be TRBD1 (6 bases). Trimming removed 2 bases from V and 3 bases from J, with 16 bases in between. This CDR3 is built from 16 residues. Germline CDR1 reads SGHTA; CDR2 reads FQGNSA. For the CDR3, the DNA is TGTGCCAGCAGCTTATTTTCGGGCAGGGGTGACTATGGCTACACCTTC. As protein: CASSLFSGRGDYGYTF.

J is TRBJ1-1 and V is TRBV9, with D perhaps TRBD1 (6 bases). The V and J ends lost 4 bases and 3 bases respectively, with 10 bases between them. The length of the CDR3 is 13 residues. Germline V gene lookup returns CDR1 SGDLS and CDR2 YYNGEE. The CDR3 sequence: CASSPRTDTEAFF. The CDR3 DNA sequence: TGTGCCAGCAGCCCCCGGACAGACACTGAAGCTTTCTTT.

V gene TRBV28 combines with J gene TRBJ1-6; a possible D gene is TRBD1 (6 bases). The CDR3 contains 15 residues. V lost 7 bases, J lost 9 bases, and 19 bases lay in between. Germline loops: CDR1 MDHEN, CDR2 SYDVKM. For the CDR3, the DNA is TGTGCCAGCATAGTGGGCCGGGGGACAACTTCACCCCTCCACTTT. Translating it yields CASIVGRGTTSPLHF.

The V and J genes are TRBV28 and TRBJ2-7; the match to TRBD1 covers 7 bases. Germline V CDR1 and CDR2: MDHEN, SYDVKM. V trimming: 7 bases; J trimming: 1 base; junction bases outside the gene matches: 10. This CDR3 spans 15 amino acids. The CDR3 loop is CASTHGTVRSYEQYF. The CDR3 DNA is TGTGCCAGCACTCATGGGACAGTCCGATCCTACGAGCAGTACTTC.

The CDR3 reads CASSLAGQGGNEQYF. The CDR3 DNA is TGTGCCAGCAGCTTAGCGGGACAGGGGGGAAACGAGCAGTACTTC. The chain combines TRBV7-2 with TRBJ2-7; 11 bases are shared with TRBD1. This CDR3 comprises 15 residues. Trimming took 0 bases from V and 5 from J; bases not matched to a gene: 3. Germline CDR1 reads SGHTA; CDR2 reads FQGNSA.

The sample holds one count of this clone. V usage is TRBV19 and J usage is TRBJ2-7; 7 bases agree with TRBD2. This CDR3 region has 15 residues. CDR1 and CDR2 (germline): LNHDA, SQIVND (reference sequence). With V trimmed by 5 bases and J by 6 bases, 13 bases remained unmatched. In DNA, the CDR3 is TGTGCCAGTAGTCCCCAGGGAGGGGCGCATGGCGAGCAGTACTTC. Its translation: CASSPQGGAHGEQYF.

The gene calls are TRBV27 and TRBJ2-5; 9 bases agree with TRBD1. Trimming took 2 bases from V and 5 from J; bases not matched to a gene: 12. This CDR3 has 17 amino acids. The V gene's germline CDR1 is MNHEY and CDR2 SMNVEV (reference sequence). CDR3 coding DNA: TGTGCCAGCAGTTTAAGGTTTCTTTCGGACAGGGGCGAGACCCAGTACTTC. This translates into CASSLRFLSDRGETQYF.

This clone is a singleton in its sample. The V gene is TRBV10-1, the J gene TRBJ2-7; 10 bases fit TRBD1. J was trimmed by 4 bases and V by 10 bases; bases with no gene match: 13. This CDR3 spans 15 amino acids. Germline CDR1 is WNHNN and CDR2 is SYGVQD (reference sequence). CDR3 bases: TGCGCCACCTCGTCCACGGGACAGGGGATTTACGAGCAGTACTTC. It encodes CATSSTGQGIYEQYF.